This entry lists 32 T cell receptor beta chains sequenced from one sample in a study of shared clonotypes between healthy human individuals. Profiled with immunoSEQ multiplex PCR; TCRdb holds only in-frame clones, not every one. The sample lists around 510,000 clones; approximately 95% were seen once. The sequenced sample was naive CD4+ T cells sorted from blood. As to subset: CD45RA+ positively selected. The receptors come from a woman aged 25 to 39 in good health.

This clone was recorded once. The rearrangement joins TRBV5-1 to TRBJ1-5; 10 bases line up with TRBD1. Germline CDR1 is SGHRS and CDR2 is YFSETQ. The V and J ends lost 3 bases and 3 bases, in that order; junction bases with no gene match: 3. CDR3 length: 15 amino acids. This CDR3 reads CASSSGTGANQPQHF. The DNA for the CDR3 is TGCGCCAGCAGCTCCGGGACAGGGGCCAATCAGCCCCAGCATTTT.

This clone showed up just once. This rearrangement joins TRBV19 to TRBJ2-5; TRBD2 agrees at 8 bases. The CDR3 spans 15 residues. CDR1 and CDR2 (germline): LNHDA, SQIVND (reference sequence). The junction had 7 bases not matched to a gene; V was cut back by 6 bases and J by 1 base. The CDR3 DNA sequence: TGTGCCAGTAGCCCGAACGGGGGGGGCCAAGAGACCCAGTACTTC. Protein: CASSPNGGGQETQYF.

This clone was seen only once. The V gene is TRBV28, the J gene TRBJ2-7; D gene uncertain. Per germline, CDR1 MDHEN and CDR2 SYDVKM. The CDR3 sequence is 12 residues long. V was trimmed by 7 bases and J by 6 bases, leaving 13 bases between them. The CDR3 sequence is CASIGPGTEQYF. CDR3 nucleotide sequence: TGTGCCAGCATAGGGCCAGGAACCGAGCAGTACTTC. The variable domain in full, completed from reference TRBV28 and TRBJ2-7, reads DVKVTQSSRYLVKRTGEKVFLECVQDMDHENMFWYRQDPGLGLRLIYFSYDVKMKEKGDIPEGYSVSREKKERFSLILESASTNQTSMYLCASIGPGTEQYFGPGTRLTVT.

The chain employs TRBV5-1 and TRBJ2-7; TRBD2 agrees at 8 bases. CDR3 length equals 15 residues. Trimming at V came to 0 bases and at J to 4 bases, leaving 6 bases not matched to a gene. The germline V gene encodes CDR1 SGHRS and CDR2 YFSETQ. Here the CDR3 DNA reads TGCGCCAGCAGCTTGGCGTCGGGAGGGCCGTACGAGCAGTACTTC. It codes for CASSLASGGPYEQYF.

The chain combines TRBV11-2 with TRBJ2-7, with 7 positions matching TRBD2. Trimming removed 5 bases from V and 4 bases from J; junction bases left unmatched: 14. Germline CDR1 reads SGHAT; CDR2 reads FQNNGV. CDR3 length: 16 residues. The CDR3 reads CASSTPSAGAGYEQYF. The CDR3 DNA sequence: TGTGCCAGCAGCACACCATCCGCGGGAGCAGGGTACGAGCAGTACTTC.

J is TRBJ1-1 and V is TRBV5-1; D unresolved. The length of the CDR3 is 14 residues. The V end was cut by 4 bases, the J end by 0 bases, with 10 bases between. Per the germline V gene, CDR1 is SGHRS and CDR2 is YFSETQ. The chain's CDR3 is CASSAGLMNTEAFF. DNA of the CDR3: TGCGCCAGCAGCGCCGGACTGATGAACACTGAAGCTTTCTTT.

The V gene is TRBV5-4, the J gene TRBJ1-3; TRBD1 is a possible D gene (5 bases). CDR1 is SGHNT and CDR2 is YYREEE in the germline V gene (reference sequence). Trimming took off 0 bases at V and 1 base at J, with 11 bases between the two ends. This CDR3 has 16 amino acids. CDR3 sequence reads: CASSLADRTSGNTIYF. For the CDR3, the DNA is TGTGCCAGCAGCTTGGCCGACAGAACTTCTGGAAACACCATATATTTT. Together with reference TRBV5-4 and TRBJ1-3, the CDR3 gives the full variable domain: ETGVTQSPTHLIKTRGQQVTLRCSSQSGHNTVSWYQQALGQGPQFIFQYYREEENGRGNFPPRFSGLQFPNYSSELNVNALELDDSALYLCASSLADRTSGNTIYFGEGSWLTVV.

The chain has TRBV6-5 and TRBJ2-5; 7 bases align to TRBD2. The CDR3 contains 15 residues. Trimming cost V 4 bases and J 6 bases; bases outside gene matches: 11. Per germline, CDR1 MNHEY and CDR2 SVGAGI. This chain's CDR3 is CASSSSWGGRQTQYF. The CDR3 region has the DNA TGTGCCAGCAGTTCCTCCTGGGGCGGGAGACAGACCCAGTACTTC.

The chain is built from TRBV7-2 and TRBJ2-1; D is tentatively TRBD1 or TRBD2 (6 bases each). Germline values: CDR1 SGHTA, CDR2 FQGNSA. The CDR3 loop spans 15 amino acids. Trimming removed 5 bases at V and 4 bases at J, with 15 bases between. In DNA, the CDR3 is TGTGCCAGCAGCCAAAGACGGGGGCCGTACAATGAGCAGTTCTTC. Translation: CASSQRRGPYNEQFF.

The V call is TRBV2, the J call TRBJ1-3; 9 bases fit TRBD1. Germline-derived CDR1 and CDR2 are SNHLY and FYNNEI. V shed 1 base and J 2 bases; nucleotides not matched to a gene: 3. The CDR3 sequence is 16 residues long. DNA of the CDR3: TGTGCCAGCAGTGAAGTTCGACAGGGGGCTGGAAACACCATATATTTT. It translates to CASSEVRQGAGNTIYF.

V is TRBV5-1 and J is TRBJ1-1, with 9 bases that match TRBD1. V dropped 4 bases and J dropped 4; count of bases not matched to a gene: 8. CDR3 length: 15 amino acids. Germline values: CDR1 SGHRS, CDR2 YFSETQ. In nucleotides, the CDR3 is TGCGCCAGCAGCCCCGGACAGGGGAGTATCACTGAAGCTTTCTTT. Translating it yields CASSPGQGSITEAFF.

The V call is TRBV6-5, the J call TRBJ2-5; 7 bases match TRBD2. In germline, CDR1 is MNHEY, CDR2 SVGAGI. This CDR3 region has 13 residues. The J segment lost 4 bases and the V segment lost 1 base, leaving 0 bases of the junction unmatched. The CDR3, as DNA: TGTGCCAGCAGTTACTGGGGGGGAGAGACCCAGTACTTC. Residues: CASSYWGGETQYF.

V and J are TRBV5-1 and TRBJ1-4; 8 nucleotides match TRBD1. This CDR3 is 15 amino acids long. CDR1 and CDR2 from the germline V gene are SGHRS and YFSETQ. V gave up 4 bases and J gave up 8 bases; unmatched junction bases: 10. The CDR3 coding sequence is TGCGCCAGCAGCGCACGGACAGGGAGTAACGAAAAACTGTTTTTT. Translating it yields CASSARTGSNEKLFF.

The V gene is TRBV30, the J gene TRBJ2-5, with 14 nucleotides matching TRBD2. The DNA end favors TRBJ2-7, so the J call may be wrong. This CDR3 is built from 14 residues. CDR1 is GTSNPN, CDR2 SVGIG, per germline (reference sequence). CDR3 region: CACRLAGGSYEQYF. In nucleotides, the CDR3 is TGTGCCTGTAGACTAGCGGGAGGGTCCTACGAGCAGTACTTC.

The chain joins TRBV27 to TRBJ1-4; D call uncertain. Deletions cut 5 bases from V and 4 bases from J, with 17 bases between. The CDR3 runs 16 residues. Germline V gene lookup returns CDR1 MNHEY and CDR2 SMNVEV (reference sequence). CDR3: CASSLLGVLGNEKLFF. CDR3 coding DNA: TGTGCCAGCAGTCTGCTGGGAGTCCTCGGTAATGAAAAACTGTTTTTT.

The chain combines TRBV19 with TRBJ1-5, with D unclear. Between the trimmed V and J ends, which lost 6 bases and 0 bases, there was a span of 15 bases. Germline V CDR1 and CDR2: LNHDA, SQIVND (reference sequence). The CDR3 loop spans 16 amino acids. The CDR3 bases are TGTGCCAGTAGGTCAGCAGGTAAACGTAGCAATCAGCCCCAGCATTTT. Amino acid sequence: CASRSAGKRSNQPQHF.

This sequence joins TRBV28 and TRBJ2-3; D might be TRBD2 (6 bases). Germline CDR1 reads MDHEN; CDR2 reads SYDVKM. This CDR3 contains 16 residues. V lost 5 bases, J lost 6 bases, and 21 bases lay in between. CDR3 sequence: CASSSGTSHPLDTQYF. As DNA, the CDR3 is TGTGCCAGCAGTAGTGGGACTTCGCATCCTTTGGATACGCAGTATTTT.

This sequence joins TRBV7-2 and TRBJ1-3; D call uncertain. CDR1 is SGHTA and CDR2 is FQGNSA in the germline V gene. V was cut by 5 bases and J by 2 bases, with 13 bases left in between. The CDR3 is 15 residues long. CDR3 in DNA: TGTGCCAGCAGCCCATCACTAAGGGCTGGAAACACCATATATTTT. As protein: CASSPSLRAGNTIYF. Full variable domain (outside the CDR3, taken from reference TRBV7-2 and TRBJ1-3): GAGVSQSPSNKVTEKGKDVELRCDPISGHTALYWYRQSLGQGLEFLIYFQGNSAPDKSGLPSDRFSAERTGGSVSTLTIQRTQQEDSAVYLCASSPSLRAGNTIYFGEGSWLTVV.

The chain uses TRBV30 and TRBJ2-2; D is unresolved. This CDR3 contains 11 residues. The V end lost 5 bases, the J end lost 5 bases, and 6 bases lay between the germline ends. Germline-derived CDR1 and CDR2 are GTSNPN and SVGIG (reference sequence). The CDR3 protein is CAWGFTGELFF. CDR3 sequence (DNA): TGTGCCTGGGGATTTACCGGGGAGCTGTTTTTT. Full variable domain (missing parts from reference TRBV30 and TRBJ2-2): SQTIHQWPATLVQPVGSPLSLECTVEGTSNPNLYWYRQAAGRGLQLLFYSVGIGQISSEVPQNLSASRPQDRQFILSSKKLLLSDSGFYLCAWGFTGELFFGEGSRLTVL.

Turning to this clone: This CDR3 is also generated by other DNA sequences in the sample. The CDR3 coding sequence is TGCGCCAGCAGCTTCGGCAGTGCGGGAGCCCAAGAGACCCAGTACTTC. It codes for CASSFGSAGAQETQYF. V and J are TRBV5-1 and TRBJ2-5, with 7 bases that match TRBD2. Trimming cost V 2 bases and J 1 base; bases outside gene matches: 8. Germline V gene sequence: CDR1 SGHRS, CDR2 YFSETQ. The CDR3 runs to 16 residues. Together with reference TRBV5-1 and TRBJ2-5, the CDR3 gives the full variable domain: KAGVTQTPRYLIKTRGQQVTLSCSPISGHRSVSWYQQTPGQGLQFLFEYFSETQRNKGNFPGRFSGRQFSNSRSEMNVSTLELGDSALYLCASSFGSAGAQETQYFGPGTRLLVL.

The chain links TRBV29-1 to TRBJ2-5; the match to TRBD1 covers 7 bases. The J call is in doubt because the DNA end fits TRBJ2-7 better. The length of the CDR3 is 11 residues. Looked up from germline, CDR1 is SQVTM and CDR2 is ANQGSEA. This chain's CDR3 is CSVVGGHEQYF. In DNA form, the CDR3 reads TGCAGCGTTGTAGGGGGCCACGAGCAGTACTTC.

The chain recombines TRBV2 with TRBJ1-2; TRBD1 might be the D (5 bases). CDR3 length: 14 amino acids. The germline V and J ends were trimmed by 5 bases and 2 bases, with 12 bases remaining between them. Germline V CDR1 and CDR2: SNHLY, FYNNEI. The CDR3 sequence: CASSKGYLNYGYTF. The CDR3 DNA sequence: TGTGCCAGCAGTAAGGGGTACCTGAACTATGGCTACACCTTC.

The CDR3, as DNA: TGTGCCAGCAGCTCGACAGGGAAGTACGAGCAGTACTTC. This gives the protein CASSSTGKYEQYF. This chain uses TRBV7-9 with TRBJ2-7; TRBD1 agrees at 7 bases. This CDR3 comprises 13 residues. CDR1 is SEHNR, CDR2 FQNEAQ, per germline (reference sequence). The J segment lost 4 bases and the V segment lost 4 bases, leaving 4 bases of the junction unmatched.

The V and J genes are TRBV5-4 and TRBJ1-2; 11 positions agree with TRBD1. The CDR3 runs 14 residues. The ends lost 4 bases at V and 5 bases at J; junction bases unmatched: 4. The V gene's germline CDR1 is SGHNT and CDR2 YYREEE (reference sequence). CDR3 in DNA: TGTGCCAGCAGCCGGGACAGGGGGGGTTATGGCTACACCTTC. This codes for CASSRDRGGYGYTF.

On this clone: Within the sample, other DNA sequences also encode this same CDR3. The chain recombines TRBV5-1 with TRBJ1-1, with no clear D. CDR3 length: 15 amino acids. Germline lookup yields CDR1 SGHRS and CDR2 YFSETQ. V dropped 0 bases and J dropped 1 base, with 10 bases sitting between them. The DNA of the CDR3 is TGCGCCAGCAGCTTGGTTTCGGGAACGAACACTGAAGCTTTCTTT. Protein: CASSLVSGTNTEAFF.

This chain's CDR3 is CASSLVGRETETQYF. The CDR3 bases are TGTGCCAGCAGCTTAGTCGGGAGGGAGACAGAGACCCAGTACTTC. V and J are TRBV7-9 and TRBJ2-5; 8 nucleotides agree with TRBD2. CDR3 length: 15 residues. CDR1 SEHNR and CDR2 FQNEAQ come from the germline V gene (reference sequence). V lost 1 base, J lost 4 bases, and 5 bases stayed unmatched.

This clone was counted between two and nine times. The rearrangement joins TRBV6-5 to TRBJ1-1; tentative D call: TRBD1 (5 bases). The CDR3 covers 13 residues. The V end was cut by 10 bases, the J end by 1 base, with 13 bases between. The germline V gene encodes CDR1 MNHEY and CDR2 SVGAGI. The chain's CDR3 is CATAGSPNTEAFF. In DNA, the CDR3 is TGTGCCACCGCAGGGTCCCCGAACACTGAAGCTTTCTTT.

The genes are TRBV30 and TRBJ2-7, with 7 positions matching TRBD1. Germline lookup yields CDR1 GTSNPN and CDR2 SVGIG (reference sequence). Unmatched junction bases numbered 10, after V lost 0 bases and J lost 5 bases. The CDR3 contains 15 residues. The CDR3 region is CAWSVPQGKNHEQYF. The CDR3, as DNA: TGTGCCTGGAGTGTACCACAGGGGAAAAACCACGAGCAGTACTTC.

The chain has TRBV28 and TRBJ2-1, with TRBD2 matching 9 bases. The germline gives CDR1 MDHEN, CDR2 SYDVKM. The CDR3 is 18 amino acids. Losses at the gene ends were 5 bases for V and 8 bases for J; bases not matched to a gene: 19. Written as DNA, the CDR3 is TGTGCCAGCAGTAGATTAGCCCGTTGGGCGGGAGGGCCCGATGAGCAGTTCTTC. It encodes CASSRLARWAGGPDEQFF.

This clone was detected only once. An end of the junction differs from the germline gene, which may be a read error. The chain combines TRBV6-1 with TRBJ2-7, with 7 bases fitting TRBD1. Germline lookup yields CDR1 MNHNS and CDR2 SASEGT. The CDR3 is made up of 12 amino acids. CDR3 amino acids: CASSNQLGGQNF. As DNA, the CDR3 is TGTGCCAGCAGTAACCAGTTAGGGGGACAGAACTTC.

The chain combines TRBV7-2 with TRBJ1-2, with D unresolved. The CDR3 is 15 amino acids. In germline, CDR1 is SGHTA, CDR2 FQGNSA. V lost 1 base and J 1 base, leaving 10 bases between the germline ends. The CDR3 bases are TGTGCCAGCAGCTTAGTCCCCGGAGATAACTATGGCTACACCTTC. It codes for CASSLVPGDNYGYTF.

The V and J genes are TRBV18 and TRBJ2-7; the D is unclear. Per germline, CDR1 KGHSH and CDR2 LQKENI. The CDR3 contains 13 residues. The ends were cut back, 6 bases at V and 1 base at J, with 10 bases in the middle. As DNA, the CDR3 is TGTGCCAGCTCTCAAAGCGAGTCCTACGAGCAGTACTTC. Residues: CASSQSESYEQYF.